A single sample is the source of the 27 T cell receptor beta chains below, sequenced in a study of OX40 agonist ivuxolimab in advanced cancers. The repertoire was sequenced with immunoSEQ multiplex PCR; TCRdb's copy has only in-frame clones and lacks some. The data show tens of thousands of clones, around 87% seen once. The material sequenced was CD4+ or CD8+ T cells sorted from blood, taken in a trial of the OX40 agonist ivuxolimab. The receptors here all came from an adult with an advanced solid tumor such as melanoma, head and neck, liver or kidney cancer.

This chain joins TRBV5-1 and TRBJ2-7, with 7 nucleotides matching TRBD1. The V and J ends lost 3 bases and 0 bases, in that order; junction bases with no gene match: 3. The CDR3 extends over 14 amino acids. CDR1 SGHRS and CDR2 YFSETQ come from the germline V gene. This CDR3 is CASSSGTASYEQYV. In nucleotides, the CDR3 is TGCGCCAGCAGCTCCGGGACAGCCTCCTACGAGCAGTACGTC.

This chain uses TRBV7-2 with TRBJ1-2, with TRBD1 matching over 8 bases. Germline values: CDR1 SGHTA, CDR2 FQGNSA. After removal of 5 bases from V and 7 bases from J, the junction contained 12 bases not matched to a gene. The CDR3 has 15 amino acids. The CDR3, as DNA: TGTGCCAGCAGCACCCGGACAGGGATCCTGGGTGGCTACACCTTC. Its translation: CASSTRTGILGGYTF.

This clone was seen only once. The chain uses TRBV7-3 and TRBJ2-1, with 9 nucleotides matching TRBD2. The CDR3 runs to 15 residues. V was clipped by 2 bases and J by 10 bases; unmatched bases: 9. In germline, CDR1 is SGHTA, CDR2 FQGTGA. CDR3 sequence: CASSLWASGIREQFF. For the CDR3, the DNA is TGTGCCAGCAGCTTATGGGCTAGCGGGATTCGAGAGCAGTTCTTC.

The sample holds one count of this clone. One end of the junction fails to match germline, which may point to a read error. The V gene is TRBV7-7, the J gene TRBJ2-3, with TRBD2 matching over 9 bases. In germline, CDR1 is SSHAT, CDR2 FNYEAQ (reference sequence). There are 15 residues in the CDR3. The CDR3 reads CASSPGLASTDTQYF. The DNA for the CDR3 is TGTGCTAGCAGCCCTGGACTAGCGAGCACAGATACGCAGTATTTT.

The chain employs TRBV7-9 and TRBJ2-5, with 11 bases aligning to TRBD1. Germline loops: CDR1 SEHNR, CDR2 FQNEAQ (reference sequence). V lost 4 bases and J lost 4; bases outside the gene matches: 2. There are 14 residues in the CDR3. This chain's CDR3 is CASSSDRGRETQYF. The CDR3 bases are TGTGCCAGCAGCTCGGACAGGGGGCGAGAGACCCAGTACTTC. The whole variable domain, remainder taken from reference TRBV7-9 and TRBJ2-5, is DTGVSQNPRHKITKRGQNVTFRCDPISEHNRLYWYRQTLGQGPEFLTYFQNEAQLEKSRLLSDRFSAERPKGSFSTLEIQRTEQGDSAMYLCASSSDRGRETQYFGPGTRLLVL.

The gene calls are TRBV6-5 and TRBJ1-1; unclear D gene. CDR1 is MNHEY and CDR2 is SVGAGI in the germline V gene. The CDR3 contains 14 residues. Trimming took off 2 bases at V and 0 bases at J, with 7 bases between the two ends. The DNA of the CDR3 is TGTGCCAGCAGTTACGACATACTGAACACTGAAGCTTTCTTT. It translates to CASSYDILNTEAFF.

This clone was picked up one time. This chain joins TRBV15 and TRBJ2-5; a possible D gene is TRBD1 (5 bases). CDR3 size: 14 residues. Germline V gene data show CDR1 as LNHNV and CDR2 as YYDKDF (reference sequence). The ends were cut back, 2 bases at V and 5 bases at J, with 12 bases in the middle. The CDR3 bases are TGTGCCACCAGCAGACAGGGAATGGGGGAGACCCAGTACTTC. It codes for CATSRQGMGETQYF.

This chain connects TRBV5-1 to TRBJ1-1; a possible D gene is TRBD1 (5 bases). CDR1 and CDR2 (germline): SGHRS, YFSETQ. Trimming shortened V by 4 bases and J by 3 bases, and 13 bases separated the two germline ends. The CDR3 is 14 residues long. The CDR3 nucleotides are TGCGCCAGCAGCGTGGACATTGGAGACACTGAAGCTTTCTTT. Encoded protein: CASSVDIGDTEAFF. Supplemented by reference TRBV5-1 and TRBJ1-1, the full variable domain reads KAGVTQTPRYLIKTRGQQVTLSCSPISGHRSVSWYQQTPGQGLQFLFEYFSETQRNKGNFPGRFSGRQFSNSRSEMNVSTLELGDSALYLCASSVDIGDTEAFFGQGTRLTVV.

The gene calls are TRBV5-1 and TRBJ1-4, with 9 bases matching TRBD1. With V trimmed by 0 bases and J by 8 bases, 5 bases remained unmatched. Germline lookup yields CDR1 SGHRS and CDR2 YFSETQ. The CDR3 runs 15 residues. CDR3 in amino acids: CASSLEGQGWEKLFF. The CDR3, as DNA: TGCGCCAGCAGCTTGGAGGGACAGGGTTGGGAAAAACTGTTTTTT.

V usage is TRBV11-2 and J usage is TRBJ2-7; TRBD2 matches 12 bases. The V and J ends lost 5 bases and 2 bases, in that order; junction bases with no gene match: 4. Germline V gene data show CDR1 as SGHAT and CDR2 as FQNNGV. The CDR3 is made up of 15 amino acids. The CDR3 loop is CASSPLAGGTYEQYV. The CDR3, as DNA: TGTGCCAGCAGCCCTCTAGCGGGAGGGACCTACGAGCAGTACGTC.

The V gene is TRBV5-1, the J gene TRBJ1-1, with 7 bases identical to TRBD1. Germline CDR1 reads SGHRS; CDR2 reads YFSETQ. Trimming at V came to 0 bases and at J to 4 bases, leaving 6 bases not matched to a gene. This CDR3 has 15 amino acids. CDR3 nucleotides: TGCGCCAGCAGCTTGGAGGGACAGTTGGGCACTGAAGCTTTCTTT. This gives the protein CASSLEGQLGTEAFF.

In nucleotides, the CDR3 is TGCAGCGTGGGACTCTCTGGGACAGATACGCAGTATTTT. Encoded protein: CSVGLSGTDTQYF. This chain uses TRBV29-1 with TRBJ2-3, with D possibly matching TRBD2 (6 bases). The CDR3 is made up of 13 amino acids. Trimming removed 6 bases at V and 3 bases at J, with 13 bases between. Germline values: CDR1 SQVTM, CDR2 ANQGSEA.

CDR3 nucleotide sequence: TGTGCTAGTGGGTTCGGGGTTGAGACCCAGTACTTC. Its protein is CASGFGVETQYF. This rearrangement joins TRBV12-5 to TRBJ2-5; D is perhaps TRBD2 (5 bases). CDR3 length: 12 residues. Deletions cut 6 bases from V and 5 bases from J, with 10 bases between. CDR1 and CDR2 (germline): LGHNT, FRNRAP.

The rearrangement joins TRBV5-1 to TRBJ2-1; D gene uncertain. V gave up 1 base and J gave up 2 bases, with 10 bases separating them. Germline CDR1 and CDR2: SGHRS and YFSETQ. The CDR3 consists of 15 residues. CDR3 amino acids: CASSLSGGTYNEQFF. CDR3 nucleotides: TGCGCCAGCAGCTTGTCAGGTGGGACCTACAATGAGCAGTTCTTC. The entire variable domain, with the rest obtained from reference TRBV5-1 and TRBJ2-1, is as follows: KAGVTQTPRYLIKTRGQQVTLSCSPISGHRSVSWYQQTPGQGLQFLFEYFSETQRNKGNFPGRFSGRQFSNSRSEMNVSTLELGDSALYLCASSLSGGTYNEQFFGPGTRLTVL.

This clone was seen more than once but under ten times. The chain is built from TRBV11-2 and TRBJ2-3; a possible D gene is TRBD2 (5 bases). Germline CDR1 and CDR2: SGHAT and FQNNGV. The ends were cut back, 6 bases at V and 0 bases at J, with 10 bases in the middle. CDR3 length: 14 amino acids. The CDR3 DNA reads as TGTGCCAGCAGTGACTACTCTAGCACAGATACGCAGTATTTT. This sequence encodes CASSDYSSTDTQYF.

CDR3 in amino acids: CASSPGGDTQYF. CDR3 nucleotides: TGTGCCAGCTCACCGGGAGGAGATACGCAGTATTTT. The J gene is TRBJ2-3, the V gene TRBV18; D is perhaps TRBD2 (6 bases). The CDR3 extends over 12 amino acids. Germline V lookup: CDR1 KGHSH, CDR2 LQKENI. V was shortened by 3 bases and J by 5 bases, with 6 bases between the two germline ends.

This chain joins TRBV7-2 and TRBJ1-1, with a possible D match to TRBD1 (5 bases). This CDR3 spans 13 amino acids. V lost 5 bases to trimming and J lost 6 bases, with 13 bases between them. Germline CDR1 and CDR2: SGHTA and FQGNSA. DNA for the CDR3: TGTGCCAGCAGCCTACCACAGGCCTCTGAAGCTTTCTTT. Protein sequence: CASSLPQASEAFF.

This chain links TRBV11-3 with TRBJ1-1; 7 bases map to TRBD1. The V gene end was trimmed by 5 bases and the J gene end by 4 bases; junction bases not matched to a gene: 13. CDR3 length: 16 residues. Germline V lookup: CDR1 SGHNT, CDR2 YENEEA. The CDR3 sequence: CASSLRQGVRGTEAFF. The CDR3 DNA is TGTGCCAGCAGCCTGCGACAGGGTGTGAGAGGCACTGAAGCTTTCTTT.

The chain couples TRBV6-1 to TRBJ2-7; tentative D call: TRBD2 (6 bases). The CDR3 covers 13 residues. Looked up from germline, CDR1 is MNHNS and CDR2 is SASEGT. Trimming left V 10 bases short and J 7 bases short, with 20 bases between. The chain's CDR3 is CATGRTTAGEQYV. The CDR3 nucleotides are TGTGCCACGGGCAGGACTACAGCCGGGGAGCAGTACGTC.

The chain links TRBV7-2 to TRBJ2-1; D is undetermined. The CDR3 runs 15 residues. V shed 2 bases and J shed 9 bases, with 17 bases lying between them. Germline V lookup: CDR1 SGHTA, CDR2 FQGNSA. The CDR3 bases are TGTGCCAGCAGCTTAAACTTTCATGGGGTGGGTGAGCAGTTCTTC. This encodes CASSLNFHGVGEQFF.

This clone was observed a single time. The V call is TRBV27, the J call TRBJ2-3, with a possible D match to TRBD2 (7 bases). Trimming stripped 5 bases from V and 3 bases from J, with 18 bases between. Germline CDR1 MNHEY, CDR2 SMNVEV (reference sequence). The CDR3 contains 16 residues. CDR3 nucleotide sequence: TGTGCCAGCAGTATCCCCCGCAGGGGAGGGACAGATACGCAGTATTTT. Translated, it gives CASSIPRRGGTDTQYF.

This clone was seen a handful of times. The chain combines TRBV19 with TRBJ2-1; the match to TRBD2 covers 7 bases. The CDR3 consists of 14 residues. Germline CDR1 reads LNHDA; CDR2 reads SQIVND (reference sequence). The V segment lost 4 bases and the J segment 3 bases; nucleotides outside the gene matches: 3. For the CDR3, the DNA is TGTGCCAGTAGTAGAGCGGGAATCTACAATGAGCAGTTCTTC. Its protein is CASSRAGIYNEQFF.

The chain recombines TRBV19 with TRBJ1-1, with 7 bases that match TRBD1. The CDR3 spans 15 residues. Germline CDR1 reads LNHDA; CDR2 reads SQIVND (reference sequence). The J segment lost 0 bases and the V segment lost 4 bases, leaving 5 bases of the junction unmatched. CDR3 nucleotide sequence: TGTGCCAGTAGTACCAGGGGACAGCTGAACACTGAAGCTTTCTTT. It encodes CASSTRGQLNTEAFF.

The CDR3 region is CASSVAGGSYNEQFF. The CDR3 DNA sequence: TGCGCCAGCAGCGTAGCGGGGGGCTCCTACAATGAGCAGTTCTTC. This chain joins TRBV10-1 and TRBJ2-1; 10 bases are a match to TRBD2. Germline V lookup: CDR1 WNHNN, CDR2 SYGVQD (reference sequence). This CDR3 has 15 residues. After removal of 6 bases from V and 0 bases from J, the junction contained 2 bases not matched to a gene.

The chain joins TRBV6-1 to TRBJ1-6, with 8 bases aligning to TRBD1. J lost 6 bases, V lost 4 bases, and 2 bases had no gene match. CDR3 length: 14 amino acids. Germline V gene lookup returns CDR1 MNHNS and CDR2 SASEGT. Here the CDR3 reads CASSATGGNSPLHF. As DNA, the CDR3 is TGTGCCAGCAGTGCCACAGGGGGTAATTCACCCCTCCACTTT.

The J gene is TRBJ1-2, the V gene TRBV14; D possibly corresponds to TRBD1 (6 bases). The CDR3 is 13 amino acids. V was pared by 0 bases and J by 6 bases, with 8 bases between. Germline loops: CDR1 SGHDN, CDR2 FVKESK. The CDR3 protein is CASSQEGADGYTF. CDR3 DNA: TGTGCCAGCAGCCAAGAGGGGGCAGATGGCTACACCTTC.

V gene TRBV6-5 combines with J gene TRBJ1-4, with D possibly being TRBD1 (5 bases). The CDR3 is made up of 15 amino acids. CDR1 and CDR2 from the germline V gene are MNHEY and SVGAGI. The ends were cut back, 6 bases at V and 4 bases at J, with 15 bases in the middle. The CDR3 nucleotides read TGTGCCAGCAGGGAGGGGACGGGCTTTAATGAAAAACTGTTTTTT. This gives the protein CASREGTGFNEKLFF.